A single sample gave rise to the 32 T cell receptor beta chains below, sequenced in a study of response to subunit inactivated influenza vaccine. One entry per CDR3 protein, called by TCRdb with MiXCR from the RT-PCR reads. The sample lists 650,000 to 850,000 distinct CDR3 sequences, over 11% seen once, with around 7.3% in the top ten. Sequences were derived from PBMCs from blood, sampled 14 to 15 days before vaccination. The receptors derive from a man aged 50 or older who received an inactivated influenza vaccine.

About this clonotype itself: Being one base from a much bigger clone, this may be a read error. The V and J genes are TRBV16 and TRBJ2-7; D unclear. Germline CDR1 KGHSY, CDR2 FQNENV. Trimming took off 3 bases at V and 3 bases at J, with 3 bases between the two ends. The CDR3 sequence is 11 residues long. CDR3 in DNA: TGTGCCAGCAGCCACCGCTACGAGCAGTACTTC. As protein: CASSHRYEQYF.

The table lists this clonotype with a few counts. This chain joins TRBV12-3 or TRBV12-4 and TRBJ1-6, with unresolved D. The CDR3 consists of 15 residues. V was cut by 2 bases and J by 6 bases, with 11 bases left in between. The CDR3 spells CASSLTGFPNSPLHF. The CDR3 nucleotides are TGTGCCAGCAGTTTAACTGGGTTCCCTAATTCACCCCTCCACTTT.

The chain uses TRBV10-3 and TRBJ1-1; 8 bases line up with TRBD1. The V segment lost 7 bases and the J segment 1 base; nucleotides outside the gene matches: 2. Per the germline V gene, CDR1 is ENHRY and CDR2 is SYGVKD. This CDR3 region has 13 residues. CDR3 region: CAINGQGNTEAFF. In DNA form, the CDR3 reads TGTGCCATCAATGGACAGGGGAACACTGAAGCTTTCTTT.

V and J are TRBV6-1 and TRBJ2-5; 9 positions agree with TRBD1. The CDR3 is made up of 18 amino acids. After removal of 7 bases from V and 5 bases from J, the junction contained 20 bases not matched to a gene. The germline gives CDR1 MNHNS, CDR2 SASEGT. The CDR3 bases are TGTGCCAGCACCAATCGGGACAGGGAATTCGGCCCCGGGGAGACCCAGTACTTC. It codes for CASTNRDREFGPGETQYF.

CDR3 protein: CSVRGTSGSSSYNEQFF. The CDR3 coding sequence is TGCAGTGTGAGAGGGACTAGCGGGTCTAGCTCCTACAATGAGCAGTTCTTC. V is TRBV20-1 and J is TRBJ2-1; 12 positions agree with TRBD2. V trimming: 7 bases; J trimming: 0 bases; junction bases outside the gene matches: 10. This CDR3 comprises 17 residues. The germline V gene encodes CDR1 DFQATT and CDR2 SNEGSKA (reference sequence).

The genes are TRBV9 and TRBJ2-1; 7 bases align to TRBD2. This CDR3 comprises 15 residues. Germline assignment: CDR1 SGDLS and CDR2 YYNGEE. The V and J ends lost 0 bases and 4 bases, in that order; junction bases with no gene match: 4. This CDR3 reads CASSVATSLYNEQFF. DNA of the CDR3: TGTGCCAGCAGCGTAGCGACTAGCCTATACAATGAGCAGTTCTTC.

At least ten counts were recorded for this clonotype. For the CDR3, the DNA is TGCGCCAGCAGCTTGAACAGCGGGAGCGGCACAGATACGCAGTATTTT. It translates to CASSLNSGSGTDTQYF. This sequence joins TRBV5-1 and TRBJ2-3, with 8 positions matching TRBD2. Trimming took 1 base from V and 1 from J; bases not matched to a gene: 5. Germline CDR1 is SGHRS and CDR2 is YFSETQ. CDR3 length: 16 amino acids.

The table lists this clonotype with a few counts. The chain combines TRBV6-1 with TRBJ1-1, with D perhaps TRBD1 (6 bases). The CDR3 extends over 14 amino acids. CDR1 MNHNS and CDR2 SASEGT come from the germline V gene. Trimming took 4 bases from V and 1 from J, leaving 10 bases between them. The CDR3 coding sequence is TGTGCCAGCAGTGCTAGGACAGCGAACACTGAAGCTTTCTTT. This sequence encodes CASSARTANTEAFF.

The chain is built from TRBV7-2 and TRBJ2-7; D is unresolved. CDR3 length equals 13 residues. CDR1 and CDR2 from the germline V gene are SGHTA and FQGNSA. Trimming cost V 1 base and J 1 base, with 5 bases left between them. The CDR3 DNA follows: TGTGCCAGCAGCTTAGGAAAATCCTACGAGCAGTACTTC. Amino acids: CASSLGKSYEQYF.

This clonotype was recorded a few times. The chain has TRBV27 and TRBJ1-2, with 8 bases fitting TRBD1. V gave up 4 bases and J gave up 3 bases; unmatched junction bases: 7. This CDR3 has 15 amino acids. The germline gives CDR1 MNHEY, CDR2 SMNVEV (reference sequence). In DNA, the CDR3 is TGTGCCAGCAGTTGGGGCGGACAGGGCGACTATGGCTACACCTTC. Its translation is CASSWGGQGDYGYTF.

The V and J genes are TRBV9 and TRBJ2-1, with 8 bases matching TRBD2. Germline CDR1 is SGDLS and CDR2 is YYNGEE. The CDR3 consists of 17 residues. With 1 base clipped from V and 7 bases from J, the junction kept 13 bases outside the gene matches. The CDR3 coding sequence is TGTGCCAGCAGCGTAACATCGGGAGGGCCTCAAATAAATGAGCAGTTCTTC. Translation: CASSVTSGGPQINEQFF.

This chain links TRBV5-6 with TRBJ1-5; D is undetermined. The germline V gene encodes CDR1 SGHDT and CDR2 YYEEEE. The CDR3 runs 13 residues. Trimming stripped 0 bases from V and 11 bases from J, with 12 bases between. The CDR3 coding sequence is TGTGCCAGCAGCTTGGTATCAGAGAGTACCCAGCATTTT. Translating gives CASSLVSESTQHF.

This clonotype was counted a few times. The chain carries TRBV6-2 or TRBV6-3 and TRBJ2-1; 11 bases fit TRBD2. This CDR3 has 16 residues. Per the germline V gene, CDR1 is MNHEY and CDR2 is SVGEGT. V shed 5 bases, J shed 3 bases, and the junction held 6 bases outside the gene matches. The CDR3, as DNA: TGTGCCAGCAGTCCCAACCTAGCGGGGGGCTACAATGAGCAGTTCTTC. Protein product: CASSPNLAGGYNEQFF.

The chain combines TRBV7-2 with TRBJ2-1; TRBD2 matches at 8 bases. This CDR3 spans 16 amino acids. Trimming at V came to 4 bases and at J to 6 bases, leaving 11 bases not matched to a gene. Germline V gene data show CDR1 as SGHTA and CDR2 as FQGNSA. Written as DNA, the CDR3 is TGTGCCAGCAGCTATCTCCCCGGGACTAGTAGCAATGAGCAGTTCTTC. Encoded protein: CASSYLPGTSSNEQFF.

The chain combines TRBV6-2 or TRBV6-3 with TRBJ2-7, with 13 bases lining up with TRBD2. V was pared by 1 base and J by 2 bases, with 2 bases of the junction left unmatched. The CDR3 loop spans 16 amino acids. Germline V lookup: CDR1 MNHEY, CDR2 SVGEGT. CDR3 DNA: TGTGCCAGCAGTTACTACGGGACTAGCGGGACCTACGAGCAGTACTTC. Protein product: CASSYYGTSGTYEQYF.

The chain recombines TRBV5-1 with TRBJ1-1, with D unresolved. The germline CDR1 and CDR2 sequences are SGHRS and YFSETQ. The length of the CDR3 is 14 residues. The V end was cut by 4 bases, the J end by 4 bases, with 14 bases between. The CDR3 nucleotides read TGCGCCAGCAGCCCGAGTGGTACGGCCACTGAAGCTTTCTTT. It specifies CASSPSGTATEAFF. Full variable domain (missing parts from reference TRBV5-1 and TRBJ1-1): KAGVTQTPRYLIKTRGQQVTLSCSPISGHRSVSWYQQTPGQGLQFLFEYFSETQRNKGNFPGRFSGRQFSNSRSEMNVSTLELGDSALYLCASSPSGTATEAFFGQGTRLTVV.

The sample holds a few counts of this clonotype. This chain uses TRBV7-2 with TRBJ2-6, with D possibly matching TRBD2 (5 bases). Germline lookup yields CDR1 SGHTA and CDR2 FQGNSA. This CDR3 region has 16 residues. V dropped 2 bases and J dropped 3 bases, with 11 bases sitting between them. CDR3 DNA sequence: TGTGCCAGCAGCTTAACCGCTGGGAGTGGGGCCAACGTCCTGACTTTC. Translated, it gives CASSLTAGSGANVLTF.

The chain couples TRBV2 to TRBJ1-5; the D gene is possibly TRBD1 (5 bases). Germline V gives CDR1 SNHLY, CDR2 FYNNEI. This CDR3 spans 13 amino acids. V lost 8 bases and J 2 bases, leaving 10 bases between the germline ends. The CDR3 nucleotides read TGTGCCAGCGACAGCGCGGGCAATCAGCCCCAGCATTTT. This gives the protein CASDSAGNQPQHF.

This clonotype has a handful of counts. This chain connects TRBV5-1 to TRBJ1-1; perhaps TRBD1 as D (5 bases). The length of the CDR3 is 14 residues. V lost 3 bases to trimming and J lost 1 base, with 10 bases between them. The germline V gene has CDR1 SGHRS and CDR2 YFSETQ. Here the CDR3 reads CASSWVGRNTEAFF. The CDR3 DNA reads TGCGCCAGCAGCTGGGTGGGACGGAACACTGAAGCTTTCTTT.

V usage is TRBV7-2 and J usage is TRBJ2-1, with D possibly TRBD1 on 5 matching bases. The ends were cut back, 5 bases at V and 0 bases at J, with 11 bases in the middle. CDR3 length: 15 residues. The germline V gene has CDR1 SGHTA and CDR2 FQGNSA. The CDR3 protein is CASSESGHSYNEQFF. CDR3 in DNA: TGTGCCAGCAGCGAGTCAGGGCACTCCTACAATGAGCAGTTCTTC.

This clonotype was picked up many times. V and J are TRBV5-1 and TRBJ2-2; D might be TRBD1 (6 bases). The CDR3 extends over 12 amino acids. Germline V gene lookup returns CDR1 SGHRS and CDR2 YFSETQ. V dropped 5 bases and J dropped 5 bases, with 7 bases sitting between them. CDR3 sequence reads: CASRGGTGELFF. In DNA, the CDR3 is TGCGCCAGCAGAGGGGGAACCGGGGAGCTGTTTTTT. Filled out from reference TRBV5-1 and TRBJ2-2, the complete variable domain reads KAGVTQTPRYLIKTRGQQVTLSCSPISGHRSVSWYQQTPGQGLQFLFEYFSETQRNKGNFPGRFSGRQFSNSRSEMNVSTLELGDSALYLCASRGGTGELFFGEGSRLTVL.

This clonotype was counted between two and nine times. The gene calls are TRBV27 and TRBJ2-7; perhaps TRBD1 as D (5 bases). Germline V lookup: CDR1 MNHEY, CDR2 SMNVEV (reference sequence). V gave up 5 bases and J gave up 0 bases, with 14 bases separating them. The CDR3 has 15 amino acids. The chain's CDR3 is CASSPALDNSYEQYF. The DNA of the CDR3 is TGTGCCAGCAGTCCCGCCCTGGACAACTCCTACGAGCAGTACTTC.

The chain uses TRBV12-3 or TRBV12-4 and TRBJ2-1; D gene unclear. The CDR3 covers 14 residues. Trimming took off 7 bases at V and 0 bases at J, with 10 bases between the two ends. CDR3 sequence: CASTQLSSYNEQFF. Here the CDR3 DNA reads TGTGCCAGCACCCAGTTGAGCTCCTACAATGAGCAGTTCTTC.

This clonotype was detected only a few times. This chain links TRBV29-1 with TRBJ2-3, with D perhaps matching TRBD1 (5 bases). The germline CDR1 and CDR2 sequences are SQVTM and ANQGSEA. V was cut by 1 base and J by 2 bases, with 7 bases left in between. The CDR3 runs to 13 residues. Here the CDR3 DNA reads TGCAGCGTTGAAGCAGGGAACACAGATACGCAGTATTTT. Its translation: CSVEAGNTDTQYF.

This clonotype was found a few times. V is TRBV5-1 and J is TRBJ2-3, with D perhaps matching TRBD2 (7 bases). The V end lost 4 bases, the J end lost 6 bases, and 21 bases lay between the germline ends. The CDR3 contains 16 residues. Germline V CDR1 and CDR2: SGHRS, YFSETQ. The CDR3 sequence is CASSLRGGGPSDTQYF. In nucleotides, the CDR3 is TGCGCCAGCAGCCTCCGTGGGGGGGGGCCTTCCGATACGCAGTATTTT.

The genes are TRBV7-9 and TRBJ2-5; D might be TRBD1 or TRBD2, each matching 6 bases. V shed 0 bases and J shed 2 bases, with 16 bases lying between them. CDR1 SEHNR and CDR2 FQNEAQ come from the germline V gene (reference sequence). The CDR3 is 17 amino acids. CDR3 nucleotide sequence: TGTGCCAGCAGCTTAGCGCTCTATCGGGGGCGGCAAGAGACCCAGTACTTC. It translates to CASSLALYRGRQETQYF.

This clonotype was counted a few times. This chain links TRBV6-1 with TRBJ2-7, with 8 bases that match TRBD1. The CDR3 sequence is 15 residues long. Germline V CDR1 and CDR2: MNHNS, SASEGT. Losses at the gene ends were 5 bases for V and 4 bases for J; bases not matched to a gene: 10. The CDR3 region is CASSPRDRLFYEQYF. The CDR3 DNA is TGTGCCAGCAGTCCAAGGGACAGGTTGTTTTACGAGCAGTACTTC.

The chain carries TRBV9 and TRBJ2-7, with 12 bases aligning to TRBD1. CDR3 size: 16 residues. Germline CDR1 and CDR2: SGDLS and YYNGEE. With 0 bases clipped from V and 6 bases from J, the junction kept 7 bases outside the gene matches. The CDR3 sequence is CASSVDPGQGAFEQYF. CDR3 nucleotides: TGTGCCAGCAGCGTAGATCCGGGACAGGGGGCGTTCGAGCAGTACTTC.

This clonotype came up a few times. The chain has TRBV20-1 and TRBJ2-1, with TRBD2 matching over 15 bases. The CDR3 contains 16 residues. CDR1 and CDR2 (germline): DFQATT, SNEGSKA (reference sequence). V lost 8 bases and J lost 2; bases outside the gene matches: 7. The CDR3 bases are TGCAGTACCTCGGGACTAGCGGGGGGCCCCTACAATGAGCAGTTCTTC. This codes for CSTSGLAGGPYNEQFF.

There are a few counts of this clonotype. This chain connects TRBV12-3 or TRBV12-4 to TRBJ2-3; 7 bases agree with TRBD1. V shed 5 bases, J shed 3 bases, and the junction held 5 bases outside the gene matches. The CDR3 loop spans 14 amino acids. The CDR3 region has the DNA TGTGCCAGCAGTGGGACAGTAGAAACAGATACGCAGTATTTT. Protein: CASSGTVETDTQYF.

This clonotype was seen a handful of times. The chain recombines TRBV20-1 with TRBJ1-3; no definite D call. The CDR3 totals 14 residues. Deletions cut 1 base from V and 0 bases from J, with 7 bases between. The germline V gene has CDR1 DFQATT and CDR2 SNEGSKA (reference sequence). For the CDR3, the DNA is TGCAGTGCTAGAGGGGAGAGCTCTGGAAACACCATATATTTT. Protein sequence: CSARGESSGNTIYF.

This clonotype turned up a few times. The CDR3 DNA sequence: TGTGCCAGCAGCTTAGGTGGAGCGGGAAGGTACAATGAGCAGTTCTTC. It translates to CASSLGGAGRYNEQFF. The chain joins TRBV7-9 to TRBJ2-1; TRBD2 matches at 7 bases. This CDR3 is 16 amino acids long. Germline values: CDR1 SEHNR, CDR2 FQNEAQ (reference sequence). Unmatched junction bases numbered 7, after V lost 1 base and J lost 4 bases.